This TCR beta chain was sequenced during a study of blood T cell repertoires in COVID-19. Looking at the study overall: Sample material is recorded as cDNA or gDNA derived from T cells, B-cell-depleted T cells, or PBMCs.

How the authors handled the data: Reference gene primers were amplified, and this amplification served to estimate nucleated cell counts. Clones were read by immunoSEQ multiplex PCR, and TCRdb kept only the in-frame ones, dropping some. V and J calls and clone size are those listed in that table; D and trimming were worked out from the DNA. This table has some 73,000 clones, more than 65% appearing once. V lost 6 bases, J lost 7 bases, and 22 bases lay in between. Per germline, CDR1 SGHRS and CDR2 YFSETQ. CDR3 size: 15 residues. The chain recombines TRBV5-1 with TRBJ1-1; TRBD1 might be the D (5 bases). Sample: peripheral blood. This TCR was sampled from a human donor in a cohort sampled during active COVID-19. The CDR3 DNA is TGCGCCAGCACTTTGGATGGGGGGGTCGGCGGTGAAGCTTTCTTT. Protein product: CASTLDGGVGGEAFF.